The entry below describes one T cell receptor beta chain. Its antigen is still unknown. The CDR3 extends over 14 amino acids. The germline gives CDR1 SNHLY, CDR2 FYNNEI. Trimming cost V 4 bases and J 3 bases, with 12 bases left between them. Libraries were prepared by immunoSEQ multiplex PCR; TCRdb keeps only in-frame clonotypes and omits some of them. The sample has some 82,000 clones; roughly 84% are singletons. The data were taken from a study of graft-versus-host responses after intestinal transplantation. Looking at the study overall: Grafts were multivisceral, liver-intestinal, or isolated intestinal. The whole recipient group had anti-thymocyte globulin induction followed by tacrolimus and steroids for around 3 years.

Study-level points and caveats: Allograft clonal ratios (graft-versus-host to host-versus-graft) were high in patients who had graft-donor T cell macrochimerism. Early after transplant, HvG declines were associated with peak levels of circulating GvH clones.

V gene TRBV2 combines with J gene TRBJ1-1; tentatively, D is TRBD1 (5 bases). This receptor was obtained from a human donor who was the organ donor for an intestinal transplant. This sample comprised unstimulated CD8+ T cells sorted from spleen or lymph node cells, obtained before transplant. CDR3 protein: CASSGLWGDTEAFF. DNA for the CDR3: TGTGCCAGCAGTGGACTATGGGGGGACACTGAAGCTTTCTTT.